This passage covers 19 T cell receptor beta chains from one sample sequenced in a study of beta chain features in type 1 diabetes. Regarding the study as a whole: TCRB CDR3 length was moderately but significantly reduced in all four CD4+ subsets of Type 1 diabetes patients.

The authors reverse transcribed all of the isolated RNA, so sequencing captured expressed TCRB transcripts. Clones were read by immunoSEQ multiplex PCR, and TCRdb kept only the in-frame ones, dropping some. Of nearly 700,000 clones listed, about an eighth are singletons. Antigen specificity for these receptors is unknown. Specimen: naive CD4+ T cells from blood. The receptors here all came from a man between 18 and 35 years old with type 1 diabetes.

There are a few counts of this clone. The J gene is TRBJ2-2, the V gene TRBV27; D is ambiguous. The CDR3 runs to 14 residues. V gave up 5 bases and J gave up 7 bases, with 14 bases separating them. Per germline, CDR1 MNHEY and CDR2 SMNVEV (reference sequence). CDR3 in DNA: TGTGCCAGCAGTCCGGTCGGTCTTGTCGGGGAGCTGTTTTTT. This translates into CASSPVGLVGELFF.

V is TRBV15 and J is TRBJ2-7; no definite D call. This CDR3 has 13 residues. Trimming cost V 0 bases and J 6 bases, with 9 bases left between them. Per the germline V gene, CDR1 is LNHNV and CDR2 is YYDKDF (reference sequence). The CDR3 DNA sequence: TGTGCCACCAGCAGAGATCAAGGCGCCGAGCAGTACTTC. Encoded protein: CATSRDQGAEQYF.

The CDR3 sequence: CASSTPLGQGSYEQYF. The CDR3 bases are TGTGCCAGTAGTACACCCCTCGGGCAGGGATCCTACGAGCAGTACTTC. The chain links TRBV19 to TRBJ2-7; D is perhaps TRBD1 (5 bases). The germline gives CDR1 LNHDA, CDR2 SQIVND (reference sequence). The CDR3 runs to 16 residues. The V end lost 4 bases, the J end lost 1 base, and 17 bases lay between the germline ends. The variable domain in full, with the rest retrieved from reference TRBV19 and TRBJ2-7, is DGGITQSPKYLFRKEGQNVTLSCEQNLNHDAMYWYRQDPGQGLRLIYYSQIVNDFQKGDIAEGYSVSREKKESFPLTVTSAQKNPTAFYLCASSTPLGQGSYEQYFGPGTRLTVT.

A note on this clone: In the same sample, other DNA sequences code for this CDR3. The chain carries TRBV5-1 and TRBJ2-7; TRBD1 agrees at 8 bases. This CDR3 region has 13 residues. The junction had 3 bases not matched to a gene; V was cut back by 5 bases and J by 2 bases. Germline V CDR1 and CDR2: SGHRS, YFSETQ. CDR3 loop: CASSSDRAYEQYF. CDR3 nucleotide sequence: TGCGCCAGCAGTTCGGACAGGGCCTACGAGCAGTACTTC.

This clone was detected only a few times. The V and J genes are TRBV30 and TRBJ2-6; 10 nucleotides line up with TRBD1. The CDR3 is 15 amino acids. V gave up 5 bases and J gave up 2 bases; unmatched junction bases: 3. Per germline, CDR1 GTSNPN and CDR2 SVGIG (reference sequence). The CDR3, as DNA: TGTGCCTGGTCGACAGGGGGCGCTGGGGCCAACGTCCTGACTTTC. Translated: CAWSTGGAGANVLTF.

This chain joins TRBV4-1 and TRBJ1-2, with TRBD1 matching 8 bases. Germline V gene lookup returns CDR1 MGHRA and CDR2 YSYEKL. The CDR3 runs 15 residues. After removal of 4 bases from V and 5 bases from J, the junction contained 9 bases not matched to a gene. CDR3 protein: CASSRGQGSSYGYTF. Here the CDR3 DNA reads TGCGCCAGCAGCCGAGGACAGGGTTCCTCTTATGGCTACACCTTC.

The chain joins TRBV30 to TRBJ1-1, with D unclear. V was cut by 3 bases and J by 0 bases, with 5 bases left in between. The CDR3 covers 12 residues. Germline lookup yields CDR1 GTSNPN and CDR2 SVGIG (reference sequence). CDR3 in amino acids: CAWRHLNTEAFF. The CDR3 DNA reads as TGTGCCTGGAGACACCTGAACACTGAAGCTTTCTTT.

The DNA of the CDR3 is TGTGCCAGCAGGGGACTAGTCTCCAATGAGCAGTTCTTC. The encoded protein is CASRGLVSNEQFF. The chain has TRBV6-1 and TRBJ2-1; 8 nucleotides align to TRBD2. This CDR3 contains 13 residues. Per the germline V gene, CDR1 is MNHNS and CDR2 is SASEGT. J was trimmed by 6 bases and V by 6 bases; bases with no gene match: 4.

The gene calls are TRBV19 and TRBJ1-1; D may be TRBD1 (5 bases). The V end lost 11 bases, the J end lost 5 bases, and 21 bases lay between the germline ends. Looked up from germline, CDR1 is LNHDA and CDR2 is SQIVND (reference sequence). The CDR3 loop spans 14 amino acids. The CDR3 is CASRSGEVRTEAFF. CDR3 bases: TGTGCCTCCCGCTCGGGGGAGGTGAGGACTGAAGCTTTCTTT. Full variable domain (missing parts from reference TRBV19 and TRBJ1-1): DGGITQSPKYLFRKEGQNVTLSCEQNLNHDAMYWYRQDPGQGLRLIYYSQIVNDFQKGDIAEGYSVSREKKESFPLTVTSAQKNPTAFYLCASRSGEVRTEAFFGQGTRLTVV.

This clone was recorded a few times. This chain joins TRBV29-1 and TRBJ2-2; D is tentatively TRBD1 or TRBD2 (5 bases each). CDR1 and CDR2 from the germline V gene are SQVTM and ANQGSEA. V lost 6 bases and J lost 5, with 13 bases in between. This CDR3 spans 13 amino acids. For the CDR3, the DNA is TGCAGCGTCTGCGGCTGGGGGACCGGGGAGCTGTTTTTT. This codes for CSVCGWGTGELFF.

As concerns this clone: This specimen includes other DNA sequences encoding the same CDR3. In nucleotides, the CDR3 is TGTGCCTGGAGTGTTGGAGACTATAGCAATCAGCCCCAGCATTTT. Residues: CAWSVGDYSNQPQHF. The V and J genes are TRBV30 and TRBJ1-5, with D unclear. The germline V gene has CDR1 GTSNPN and CDR2 SVGIG (reference sequence). V gave up 0 bases and J gave up 0 bases, with 9 bases separating them. The CDR3 runs 15 residues.

The CDR3 is CASSTLRGFGDNEQFF. CDR3 DNA: TGTGCCAGCAGCACCTTGAGGGGATTTGGGGACAATGAGCAGTTCTTC. V gene TRBV25-1 combines with J gene TRBJ2-1, with D perhaps given as TRBD1 or TRBD2 (5 bases each). Trimming removed 6 bases from V and 5 bases from J, with 20 bases in between. Per the germline V gene, CDR1 is MGHDK and CDR2 is SYGVNS. The CDR3 contains 16 residues.

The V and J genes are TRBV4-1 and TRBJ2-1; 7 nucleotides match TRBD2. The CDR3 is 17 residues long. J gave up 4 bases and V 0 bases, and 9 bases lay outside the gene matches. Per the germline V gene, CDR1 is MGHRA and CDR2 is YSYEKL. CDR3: CASSQDGWPSGYNEQFF. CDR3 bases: TGCGCCAGCAGCCAAGATGGATGGCCTAGCGGATACAATGAGCAGTTCTTC.

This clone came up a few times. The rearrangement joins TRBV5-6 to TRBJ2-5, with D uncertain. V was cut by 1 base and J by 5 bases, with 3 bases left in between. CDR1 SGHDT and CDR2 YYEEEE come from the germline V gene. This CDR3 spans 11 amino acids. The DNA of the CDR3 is TGTGCCAGCAGCTTGTCTGAGACCCAGTACTTC. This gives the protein CASSLSETQYF.

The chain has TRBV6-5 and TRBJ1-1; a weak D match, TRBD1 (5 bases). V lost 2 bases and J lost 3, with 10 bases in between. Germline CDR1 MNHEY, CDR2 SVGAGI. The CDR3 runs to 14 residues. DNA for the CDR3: TGTGCCAGCAGTTACAGGGAACAGGACACTGAAGCTTTCTTT. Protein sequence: CASSYREQDTEAFF.

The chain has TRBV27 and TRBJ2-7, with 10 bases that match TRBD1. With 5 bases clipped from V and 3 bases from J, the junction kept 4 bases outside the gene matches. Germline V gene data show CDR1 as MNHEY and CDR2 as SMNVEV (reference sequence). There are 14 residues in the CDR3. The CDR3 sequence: CASSLGQGGYEQYF. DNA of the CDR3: TGTGCCAGCAGTCTTGGACAGGGGGGCTACGAGCAGTACTTC.

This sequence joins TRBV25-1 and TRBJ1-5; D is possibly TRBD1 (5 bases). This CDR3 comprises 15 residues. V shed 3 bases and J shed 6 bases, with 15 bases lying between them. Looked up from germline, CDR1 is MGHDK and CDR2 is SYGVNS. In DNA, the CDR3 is TGTGCCAGCAGTGACTCCTCGGGGGGTCCTCAGCCCCAGCATTTT. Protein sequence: CASSDSSGGPQPQHF.

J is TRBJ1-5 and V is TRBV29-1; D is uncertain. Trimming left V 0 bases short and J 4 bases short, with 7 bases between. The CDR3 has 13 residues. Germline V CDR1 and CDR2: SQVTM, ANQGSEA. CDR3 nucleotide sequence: TGCAGCGTTGAAGAGGAACAGAATCAGCCCCAGCATTTT. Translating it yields CSVEEEQNQPQHF.

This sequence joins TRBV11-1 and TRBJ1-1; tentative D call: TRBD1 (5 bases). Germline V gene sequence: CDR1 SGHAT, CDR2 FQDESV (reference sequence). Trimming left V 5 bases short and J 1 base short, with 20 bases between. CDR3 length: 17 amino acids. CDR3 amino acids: CASSVKGPWHPNTEAFF. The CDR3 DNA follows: TGTGCCAGCAGCGTCAAGGGGCCATGGCACCCGAACACTGAAGCTTTCTTT.